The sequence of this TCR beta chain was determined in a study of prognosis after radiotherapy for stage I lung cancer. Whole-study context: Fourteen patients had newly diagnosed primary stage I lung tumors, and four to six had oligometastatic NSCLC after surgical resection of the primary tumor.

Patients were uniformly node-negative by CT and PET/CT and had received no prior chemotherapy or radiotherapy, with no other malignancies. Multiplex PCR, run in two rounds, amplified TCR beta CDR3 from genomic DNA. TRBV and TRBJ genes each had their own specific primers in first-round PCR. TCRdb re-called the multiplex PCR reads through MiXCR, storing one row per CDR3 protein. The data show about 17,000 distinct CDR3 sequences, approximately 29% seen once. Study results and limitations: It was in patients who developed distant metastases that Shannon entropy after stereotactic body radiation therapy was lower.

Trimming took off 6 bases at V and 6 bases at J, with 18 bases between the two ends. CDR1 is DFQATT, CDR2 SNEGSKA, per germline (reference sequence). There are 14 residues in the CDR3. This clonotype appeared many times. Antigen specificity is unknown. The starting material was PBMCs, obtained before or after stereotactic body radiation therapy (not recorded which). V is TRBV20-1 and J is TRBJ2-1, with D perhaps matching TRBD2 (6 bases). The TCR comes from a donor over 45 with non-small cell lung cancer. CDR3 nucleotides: TGCAGTGCAAGGACTATCTCGTTCGGCAATGAGCAGTTCTTC. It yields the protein CSARTISFGNEQFF.